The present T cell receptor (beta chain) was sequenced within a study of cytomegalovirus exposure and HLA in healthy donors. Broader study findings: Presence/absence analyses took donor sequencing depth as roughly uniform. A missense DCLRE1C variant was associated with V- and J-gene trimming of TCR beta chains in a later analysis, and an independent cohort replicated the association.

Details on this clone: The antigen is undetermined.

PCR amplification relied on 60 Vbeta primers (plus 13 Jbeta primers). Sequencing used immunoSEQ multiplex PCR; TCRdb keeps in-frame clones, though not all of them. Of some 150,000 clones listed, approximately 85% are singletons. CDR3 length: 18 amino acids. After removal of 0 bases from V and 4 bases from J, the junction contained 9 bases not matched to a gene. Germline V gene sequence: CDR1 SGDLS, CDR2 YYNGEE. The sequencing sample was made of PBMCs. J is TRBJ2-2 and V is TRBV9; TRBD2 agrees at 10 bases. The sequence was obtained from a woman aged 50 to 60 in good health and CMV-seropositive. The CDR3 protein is CASSVGLAGDYGTGELFF. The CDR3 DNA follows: TGTGCCAGCAGCGTAGGGCTAGCGGGAGATTATGGCACCGGGGAGCTGTTTTTT.